Each of the 8 T cell receptor beta chains below was sequenced from the same sample in a study of OX40 agonist ivuxolimab in advanced cancers. This table comes from immunoSEQ multiplex PCR, and its TCRdb copy is limited to in-frame clones, with some not included. Found here are fewer than 40,000 clones, over 60% of them singletons; the top ten hold less than 25%. The sequences come from CD4+ or CD8+ T cells sorted from blood, collected in a trial of the OX40 agonist ivuxolimab. Every receptor here comes from an adult with an advanced solid tumor such as melanoma, head and neck, liver or kidney cancer.

This chain uses TRBV19 with TRBJ2-2, with 8 nucleotides matching TRBD2. This CDR3 is built from 15 residues. From germline, CDR1 is LNHDA and CDR2 SQIVND (reference sequence). With V trimmed by 6 bases and J by 2 bases, 5 bases remained unmatched. CDR3: CASRRAGANTGELFF. CDR3 sequence (DNA): TGTGCCAGTAGGAGAGCGGGGGCTAACACCGGGGAGCTGTTTTTT.

This chain joins TRBV6-5 and TRBJ1-2, with no clear D. V was clipped by 6 bases and J by 3 bases, with 17 bases between them. Per germline, CDR1 MNHEY and CDR2 SVGAGI. CDR3 length equals 15 residues. The CDR3 loop reads CASSFERRADYGYTF. The CDR3 DNA sequence: TGTGCCAGCAGCTTTGAAAGGCGGGCCGACTATGGCTACACCTTC.

This clone showed up just a few times. The V gene is TRBV29-1, the J gene TRBJ2-3; 7 nucleotides agree with TRBD1. The germline gives CDR1 SQVTM, CDR2 ANQGSEA. V gave up 6 bases and J gave up 1 base; unmatched junction bases: 7. CDR3 length: 14 residues. The CDR3 loop reads CSVPRDRGTDTQYF. In DNA form, the CDR3 reads TGCAGCGTACCCCGAGACAGGGGCACAGATACGCAGTATTTT.

This chain joins TRBV6-1 and TRBJ1-4, with 8 positions matching TRBD1. V gave up 8 bases and J gave up 7 bases; unmatched junction bases: 9. The CDR3 runs 14 residues. CDR1 is MNHNS, CDR2 SASEGT, per germline. The CDR3 DNA sequence: TGTGCCAGCGTACAGGGGGTTTGGAGTGAAAAACTGTTTTTT. It yields the protein CASVQGVWSEKLFF.

The CDR3 loop reads CASRGEGMSPLHF. The DNA of the CDR3 is TGTGCCAGCAGGGGGGAGGGGATGTCACCCCTCCACTTT. The genes are TRBV7-9 and TRBJ1-6; perhaps TRBD1 as D (5 bases). The CDR3 length is 13 residues. Trimming removed 6 bases from V and 10 bases from J, with 13 bases in between. Germline V gives CDR1 SEHNR, CDR2 FQNEAQ (reference sequence).

V usage is TRBV7-3 and J usage is TRBJ2-2, with D perhaps matching TRBD1 (6 bases). The CDR3 sequence is 15 residues long. Germline V gene lookup returns CDR1 SGHTA and CDR2 FQGTGA. Trimming cost V 4 bases and J 4 bases, with 13 bases left between them. The CDR3 loop is CASSSQGLSTGELFF. In DNA form, the CDR3 reads TGTGCCAGCAGCTCCCAGGGGTTATCCACCGGGGAGCTGTTTTTT.

This clone was observed once. The chain combines TRBV6-5 with TRBJ1-6, with D possibly being TRBD1 (5 bases). This CDR3 has 15 amino acids. The V end was cut by 2 bases, the J end by 6 bases, with 11 bases between. Germline-derived CDR1 and CDR2 are MNHEY and SVGAGI. The CDR3 loop is CASSYRRDLNSPLHF. Written as DNA, the CDR3 is TGTGCCAGCAGTTACCGGCGGGACCTTAATTCACCCCTCCACTTT.

The V gene is TRBV21-1, the J gene TRBJ1-1. TRBV21-1 is classified as a pseudogene. This CDR3 spans 10 amino acids. The CDR3 DNA reads as TGTGCCAGCAGCAAATCTGAAGCTTTCTTT. It yields the protein CASSKSEAFF.